The 28 T cell receptor beta chains given below trace back to one sample, sequenced in a study of OX40 agonist ivuxolimab in advanced cancers. The library was built by means of the immunoSEQ multiplex PCR assay. Sourced from immuneACCESS, this table was stored by TCRdb with only in-frame sequences that have V and J called. A share of the clones is absent; for the studies checked, an unresolved V gene accounts for under half, and the remainder has no known explanation. For this sample the table gives about 22,000 clones, of which 80% to 90% were detected only once. 29% of the sample goes to the ten largest clones. The sequences come from CD4+ or CD8+ T cells sorted from blood, collected in a trial of the OX40 agonist ivuxolimab. These receptors were taken from an adult with an advanced solid tumor such as melanoma, head and neck, liver or kidney cancer.

The chain's CDR3 is CASSEGDGTYEQYF. Written as DNA, the CDR3 is TGTGCCAGCAGCGAGGGGGATGGAACCTACGAGCAGTACTTC. The chain carries TRBV9 and TRBJ2-5; TRBD1 is a possible D gene (6 bases). The J call may be incorrect, as the DNA end agrees better with TRBJ2-7. The CDR3 runs 14 residues. Per the germline V gene, CDR1 is SGDLS and CDR2 is YYNGEE.

V is TRBV28 and J is TRBJ2-7, with TRBD2 matching 13 bases. Per the germline V gene, CDR1 is MDHEN and CDR2 is SYDVKM. The CDR3 has 18 amino acids. V lost 0 bases to trimming and J lost 1 base; unmatched junction nucleotides: 6. The CDR3 bases are TGTGCCAGCAGTTTATGGGGACTAGCGGGACACTTGTCCTACGAGCAGTACTTC. Residues: CASSLWGLAGHLSYEQYF.

The chain employs TRBV7-2 and TRBJ1-1; D call uncertain. Trimming left V 5 bases short and J 4 bases short, with 11 bases between. Germline V gene lookup returns CDR1 SGHTA and CDR2 FQGNSA. The CDR3 runs to 13 residues. In DNA form, the CDR3 reads TGTGCCAGCAGCCCTGGACCCATCACTGAAGCTTTCTTT. Translation: CASSPGPITEAFF.

Comments on this clone: Other DNA sequences in this specimen translate into the identical CDR3. The chain combines TRBV29-1 with TRBJ2-7, with a possible D match to TRBD2 (6 bases). The CDR3 extends over 12 amino acids. V gave up 4 bases and J gave up 2 bases, with 9 bases separating them. The germline V gene encodes CDR1 SQVTM and CDR2 ANQGSEA. The CDR3 reads CSVVGGTYEQYF. The CDR3 coding sequence is TGCAGCGTTGTGGGCGGGACCTACGAGCAGTACTTC.

The chain has TRBV15 and TRBJ2-1; D gene unclear. Germline V CDR1 and CDR2: LNHNV, YYDKDF (reference sequence). This CDR3 is 16 amino acids long. V dropped 0 bases and J dropped 4 bases, with 13 bases sitting between them. DNA of the CDR3: TGTGCCACCAGCAGAGACGGAACGGCAATATACAATGAGCAGTTCTTC. This translates into CATSRDGTAIYNEQFF. Combining the CDR3 with reference TRBV15 and TRBJ2-1 gives the whole variable domain DAMVIQNPRYQVTQFGKPVTLSCSQTLNHNVMYWYQQKSSQAPKLLFHYYDKDFNNEADTPDNFQSRRPNTSFCFLDIRSPGLGDTAMYLCATSRDGTAIYNEQFFGPGTRLTVL.

This rearrangement joins TRBV30 to TRBJ2-1, with D maybe TRBD2 (6 bases). CDR3 length: 16 residues. Germline CDR1 is GTSNPN and CDR2 is SVGIG (reference sequence). V dropped 3 bases and J dropped 4 bases, with 19 bases sitting between them. The CDR3 loop is CAWRATGTLSYNEQFF. The CDR3 coding sequence is TGTGCCTGGAGAGCCACCGGGACTTTGAGTTACAATGAGCAGTTCTTC.

The CDR3 reads CASGASDMWVGGQFF. The CDR3 nucleotides read TGTGCTAGTGGTGCCTCCGACATGTGGGTCGGCGGGCAGTTCTTC. The chain joins TRBV12-5 to TRBJ2-1; D not certain. The V and J ends lost 5 bases and 12 bases respectively, with 23 bases between them. This CDR3 has 15 residues. Germline CDR1 and CDR2: LGHNT and FRNRAP. The variable domain in full, completed from reference TRBV12-5 and TRBJ2-1, reads DARVTQTPRHKVTEMGQEVTMRCQPILGHNTVFWYRQTMMQGLELLAYFRNRAPLDDSGMPKDRFSAEMPDATLATLKIQPSEPRDSAVYFCASGASDMWVGGQFFGPGTRLTVL.

This chain connects TRBV27 to TRBJ2-5; D is perhaps TRBD1 (6 bases). The germline CDR1 and CDR2 sequences are MNHEY and SMNVEV (reference sequence). The CDR3 loop spans 14 amino acids. V lost 2 bases, J lost 2 bases, and 9 bases lay in between. In DNA, the CDR3 is TGTGCCAGCAGTTTACCAGACAGGCAAGAGACCCAGTACTTC. It encodes CASSLPDRQETQYF.

The chain has TRBV11-3 and TRBJ2-7; D might be TRBD1 (5 bases). CDR1 is SGHNT, CDR2 YENEEA, per germline. V was pared by 3 bases and J by 3 bases, with 12 bases between. This CDR3 has 14 amino acids. CDR3: CASSLGEDNYEQYF. The CDR3 DNA reads as TGTGCCAGCAGCTTGGGTGAGGACAACTACGAGCAGTACTTC. Complete variable domain (other parts from reference TRBV11-3 and TRBJ2-7): EAGVVQSPRYKIIEKKQPVAFWCNPISGHNTLYWYLQNLGQGPELLIRYENEEAVDDSQLPKDRFSAERLKGVDSTLKIQPAELGDSAVYLCASSLGEDNYEQYFGPGTRLTVT.

The V call is TRBV11-2, the J call TRBJ2-3, with TRBD1 as a possible D gene (5 bases). Per the germline V gene, CDR1 is SGHAT and CDR2 is FQNNGV. V shed 5 bases and J shed 0 bases, with 15 bases lying between them. The CDR3 sequence is 16 residues long. CDR3 loop: CASSLRGFTSTDTQYF. The CDR3, as DNA: TGTGCCAGCAGCCTTAGGGGCTTCACTAGCACAGATACGCAGTATTTT.

The chain carries TRBV29-1 and TRBJ1-1; TRBD1 might be the D (5 bases). Germline CDR1 SQVTM, CDR2 ANQGSEA. Trimming shortened V by 7 bases and J by 0 bases, and 15 bases separated the two germline ends. The CDR3 spans 14 residues. The CDR3 region has the DNA TGCAGCGGAACGAACAGGTACCTGAACACTGAAGCTTTCTTT. Encoded protein: CSGTNRYLNTEAFF.

This clone was counted once. The chain recombines TRBV29-1 with TRBJ1-2, with 8 bases matching TRBD1. This CDR3 has 13 residues. The V gene end was trimmed by 4 bases and the J gene end by 3 bases; junction bases not matched to a gene: 4. Looked up from germline, CDR1 is SQVTM and CDR2 is ANQGSEA. The CDR3 reads CSVATGADYGYTF. In DNA, the CDR3 is TGCAGCGTTGCGACAGGGGCGGACTATGGCTACACCTTC.

As concerns this clone: Other nucleotide sequences from this sample produce the same CDR3. V and J are TRBV5-6 and TRBJ1-4, with D possibly TRBD1 on 5 matching bases. The germline gives CDR1 SGHDT, CDR2 YYEEEE. Trimming removed 0 bases from V and 6 bases from J, with 9 bases in between. The CDR3 runs to 14 residues. CDR3 in DNA: TGTGCCAGCAGCTTGGGAAGGGGATATGAAAAACTGTTTTTT. It encodes CASSLGRGYEKLFF.

The gene calls are TRBV27 and TRBJ1-2; TRBD1 matches 7 bases. The CDR3 contains 16 residues. From germline, CDR1 is MNHEY and CDR2 SMNVEV (reference sequence). V lost 0 bases and J lost 0; bases outside the gene matches: 4. The CDR3 sequence: CASSLSAGTANYGYTF. In DNA form, the CDR3 reads TGTGCCAGCAGTTTATCGGCGGGGACAGCTAACTATGGCTACACCTTC.

The rearrangement uses TRBV15 and TRBJ2-3; a possible D gene is TRBD2 (6 bases). The V gene lost 0 bases and the J gene lost 3 bases, with 13 bases spanning the gap. The CDR3 contains 16 residues. CDR1 is LNHNV and CDR2 is YYDKDF in the germline V gene (reference sequence). The CDR3 sequence is CATSRDAGSWTDTQYF. The CDR3 DNA is TGTGCCACCAGCAGAGACGCCGGGAGTTGGACAGATACGCAGTATTTT.

The gene calls are TRBV7-6 and TRBJ2-1; 10 bases line up with TRBD2. V was clipped by 5 bases and J by 7 bases; unmatched bases: 11. Germline V gene sequence: CDR1 SGHVS, CDR2 FNYEAQ. CDR3 length: 16 residues. The CDR3 DNA is TGTGCCAGCAGCCCAGCAGGAGCGGGAGGGGGAAATGAGCAGTTCTTC. Its translation is CASSPAGAGGGNEQFF.

The chain links TRBV6-6 to TRBJ1-4; TRBD1 matches 9 bases. This CDR3 contains 16 residues. CDR1 and CDR2 from the germline V gene are MNHNY and SVGAGI (reference sequence). V trimming: 5 bases; J trimming: 7 bases; junction bases outside the gene matches: 11. The CDR3 here is CASSNLGQGRGEKLFF. The CDR3 region has the DNA TGTGCCAGCAGTAACCTTGGACAGGGGCGGGGTGAAAAACTGTTTTTT.

V and J are TRBV7-9 and TRBJ2-2; D tentatively fits TRBD1 or TRBD2 (5 bases each). Trimming left V 5 bases short and J 3 bases short, with 22 bases between. CDR1 SEHNR and CDR2 FQNEAQ come from the germline V gene (reference sequence). The CDR3 is 18 residues long. The CDR3 nucleotides are TGTGCCAGCAGCCCAACTGGCGTACGGGGCTTGGACACCGGGGAGCTGTTTTTT. Protein sequence: CASSPTGVRGLDTGELFF.

This rearrangement joins TRBV9 to TRBJ2-1; TRBD2 agrees at 7 bases. The germline gives CDR1 SGDLS, CDR2 YYNGEE. CDR3 length equals 15 residues. V shed 4 bases and J 7 bases; nucleotides not matched to a gene: 11. CDR3 nucleotide sequence: TGTGCCAGCAGCCAGACTGGCGGGAGCAGGAATGAGCAGTTCTTC. It codes for CASSQTGGSRNEQFF.

The chain recombines TRBV5-4 with TRBJ2-7; maybe TRBD2 (6 bases). CDR1 and CDR2 (germline): SGHNT, YYREEE (reference sequence). Trimming shortened V by 4 bases and J by 6 bases, and 17 bases separated the two germline ends. This CDR3 has 14 amino acids. The CDR3 DNA follows: TGTGCCAGCAGCCCGGGGGTCGGACCTCGCGAGCAGTACTTC. The encoded protein is CASSPGVGPREQYF.

This sequence joins TRBV25-1 and TRBJ1-2; D gene ambiguous. The germline V gene has CDR1 MGHDK and CDR2 SYGVNS. The CDR3 loop spans 13 amino acids. V shed 0 bases and J shed 4 bases, with 6 bases lying between them. CDR3: CASSEYGSYGYTF. CDR3 sequence (DNA): TGTGCCAGCAGTGAATACGGAAGCTATGGCTACACCTTC.

J is TRBJ2-5 and V is TRBV19, with no clear D. The J call could be wrong; TRBJ2-7 is a better fit for the DNA end. CDR1 LNHDA and CDR2 SQIVND come from the germline V gene (reference sequence). This CDR3 is built from 13 residues. The CDR3, as DNA: TGTGCCAGTAGTATAGGGTCGGGCTACGAGCAGTACTTC. This translates into CASSIGSGYEQYF.

The chain recombines TRBV6-1 with TRBJ2-7; TRBD1 might be the D (5 bases). This CDR3 contains 13 residues. Germline V gene lookup returns CDR1 MNHNS and CDR2 SASEGT. The ends were cut back, 4 bases at V and 2 bases at J, with 9 bases in the middle. Here the CDR3 reads CASSAGLPYEQYF. CDR3 DNA: TGTGCCAGCAGTGCAGGGCTCCCCTACGAGCAGTACTTC.

This clone was counted once. This rearrangement joins TRBV10-2 to TRBJ2-2; D is unresolved. CDR3 length: 13 amino acids. CDR1 is WSHSY and CDR2 is SAAADI in the germline V gene. The V gene lost 2 bases and the J gene lost 7 bases, with 8 bases spanning the gap. The CDR3 DNA reads as TGCGCCAGCAGTGAGGGGCGCGGCGGGGAGCTGTTTTTT. This codes for CASSEGRGGELFF.

The chain joins TRBV7-9 to TRBJ2-1; TRBD2 aligns across 13 bases. The V segment lost 6 bases and the J segment 8 bases; nucleotides outside the gene matches: 7. Per germline, CDR1 SEHNR and CDR2 FQNEAQ (reference sequence). The length of the CDR3 is 15 residues. CDR3 sequence reads: CASRITSGRAHEQFF. Written as DNA, the CDR3 is TGTGCCAGCAGAATTACTAGCGGGAGGGCCCATGAGCAGTTCTTC.

CDR3 sequence reads: CASSYLPSTTSTPAFF. CDR3 DNA sequence: TGTGCCAGCAGTTACCTCCCATCCACTACTAGCACACCCGCCTTCTTC. The rearrangement links TRBV27 to TRBJ2-1, with a possible D match to TRBD2 (6 bases). Germline assignment: CDR1 MNHEY and CDR2 SMNVEV (reference sequence). V was pared by 4 bases and J by 16 bases, with 29 bases between. CDR3 size: 16 residues.

The V gene is TRBV5-1, the J gene TRBJ1-1, with a possible D match to TRBD1 (5 bases). V lost 1 base and J 6 bases, leaving 28 bases between the germline ends. Germline V gives CDR1 SGHRS, CDR2 YFSETQ. This CDR3 is built from 19 residues. CDR3 protein: CASSLFTGQGVFSFPEAFF. The CDR3 DNA is TGCGCCAGCAGCTTGTTCACGGGGCAGGGTGTCTTTTCGTTCCCTGAAGCTTTCTTT.

The chain employs TRBV11-3 and TRBJ1-2; D remains ambiguous. The germline V gene encodes CDR1 SGHNT and CDR2 YENEEA. V was pared by 3 bases and J by 8 bases, with 13 bases between. The CDR3 has 13 residues. CDR3 nucleotides: TGTGCCAGCAGCTTCGAGGGAGCGGAAGGCTACACCTTC. Its translation is CASSFEGAEGYTF.